The T cell receptor (beta chain) described here comes from a study of cytotoxic CD8 clonotypes in ibrutinib-treated CLL. Trimming pared 7 bases from V and 3 bases from J, leaving 13 bases between. CDR3 size: 14 residues. Germline lookup yields CDR1 MNHNS and CDR2 SASEGT. The repertoire was sequenced with immunoSEQ multiplex PCR; TCRdb's copy has only in-frame clones and lacks some. Of fewer than 400,000 clones in the sample, approximately 67% were seen once. Broader study findings: Clonality increased at ibrutinib response, then returned toward baseline at progression. The study found baseline clonality above age-matched healthy donors, tracking circulating CD8+ T-cell counts.

About this clone itself: Antigen: not known.

This rearrangement joins TRBV6-1 to TRBJ1-5; D is ambiguous. This material consisted of PBMCs, taken after 36 months of ibrutinib treatment. This TCR derives from a human donor with chronic lymphocytic leukemia. CDR3 DNA sequence: TGTGCCAGCATACCGGACGGCAACAATCAGCCCCAGCATTTT. Amino acids: CASIPDGNNQPQHF.